Detailed here is one T cell receptor (beta chain). Assay: immunoSEQ multiplex PCR; the TCRdb copy retains only in-frame clones and omits some. The repertoire has 230,000 or so clones, roughly 81% of them found once; the top ten carry roughly 8%. CDR1 and CDR2 (germline): SGDLS, YYNGEE. Deletions cut 3 bases from V and 4 bases from J, with 17 bases between. The CDR3 totals 16 residues. These data belong to a study of blood T cell repertoires in COVID-19. Study details: The cDNA or gDNA used as material had been derived from T cells, B-cell-depleted T cells, or PBMCs.

The source material was peripheral blood. V is TRBV9 and J is TRBJ2-1; D is possibly TRBD2 (6 bases). The sequence derives from an elderly woman with COVID-19, enrolled during active disease. DNA of the CDR3: TGTGCCAGCAGCGGGGGAGGATCGCCATTTTACAATGAGCAGTTCTTC. It is translated as CASSGGGSPFYNEQFF. Full variable domain (outside the CDR3, taken from reference TRBV9 and TRBJ2-1): DSGVTQTPKHLITATGQRVTLRCSPRSGDLSVYWYQQSLDQGLQFLIQYYNGEERAKGNILERFSAQQFPDLHSELNLSSLELGDSALYFCASSGGGSPFYNEQFFGPGTRLTVL.